The entry that follows covers one T cell receptor beta chain sequence. Trimming shortened V by 5 bases and J by 6 bases, and 15 bases separated the two germline ends. This CDR3 contains 14 residues. From germline, CDR1 is SGHAT and CDR2 FQNNGV. Survey-level immunoSEQ sequencing profiled the TCR beta repertoire. Some clones are missing from TCRdb's copy, which holds only in-frame ones; the method was immunoSEQ multiplex PCR. Of around 50,000 clones in the sample, more than 80% were seen once. The sequenced sample was PBMCs. The receptor's source is a man aged 40-50 years with rheumatoid arthritis. This chain joins TRBV11-2 and TRBJ2-3, with D perhaps TRBD2 (5 bases). The CDR3 protein is CASSPPGRGDTQYF. The CDR3 DNA reads TGTGCCAGCAGCCCGCCGGGCCGAGGGGATACGCAGTATTTT.